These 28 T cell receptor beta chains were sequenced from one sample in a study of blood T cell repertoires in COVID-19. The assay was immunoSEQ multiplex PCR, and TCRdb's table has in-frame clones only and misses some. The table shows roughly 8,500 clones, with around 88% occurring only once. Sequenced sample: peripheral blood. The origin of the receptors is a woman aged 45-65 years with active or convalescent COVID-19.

CDR3 protein: CASRLTVYNEQFF. The DNA for the CDR3 is TGTGCCAGCAGGCTAACAGTATACAATGAGCAGTTCTTC. This chain uses TRBV6-5 with TRBJ2-1; D unclear. This CDR3 is built from 13 residues. V gave up 6 bases and J gave up 4 bases, with 10 bases separating them. CDR1 MNHEY and CDR2 SVGAGI come from the germline V gene.

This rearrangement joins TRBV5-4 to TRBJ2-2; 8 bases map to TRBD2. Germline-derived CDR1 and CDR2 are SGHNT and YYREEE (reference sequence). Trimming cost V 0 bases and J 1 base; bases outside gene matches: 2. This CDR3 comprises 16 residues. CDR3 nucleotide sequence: TGTGCCAGCAGCTTGGGAGCGGGGGTGAACACCGGGGAGCTGTTTTTT. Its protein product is CASSLGAGVNTGELFF.

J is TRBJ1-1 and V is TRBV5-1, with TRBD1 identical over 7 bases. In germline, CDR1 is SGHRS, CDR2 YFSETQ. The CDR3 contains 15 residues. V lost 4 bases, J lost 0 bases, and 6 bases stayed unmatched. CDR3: CASSRGQPMNTEAFF. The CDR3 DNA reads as TGCGCCAGCAGCCGGGGACAGCCAATGAACACTGAAGCTTTCTTT. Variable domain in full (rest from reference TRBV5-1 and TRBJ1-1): KAGVTQTPRYLIKTRGQQVTLSCSPISGHRSVSWYQQTPGQGLQFLFEYFSETQRNKGNFPGRFSGRQFSNSRSEMNVSTLELGDSALYLCASSRGQPMNTEAFFGQGTRLTVV.

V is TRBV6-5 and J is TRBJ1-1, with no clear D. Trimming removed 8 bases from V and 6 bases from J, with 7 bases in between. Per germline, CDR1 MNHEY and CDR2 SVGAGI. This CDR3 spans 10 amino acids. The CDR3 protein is CASGEPEAFF. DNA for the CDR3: TGTGCCAGCGGAGAGCCTGAAGCTTTCTTT.

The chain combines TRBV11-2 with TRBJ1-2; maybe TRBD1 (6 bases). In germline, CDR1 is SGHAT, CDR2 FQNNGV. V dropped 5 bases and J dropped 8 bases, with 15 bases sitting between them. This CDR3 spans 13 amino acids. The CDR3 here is CASSVQGTRGYTF. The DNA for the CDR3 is TGTGCCAGCAGCGTACAGGGAACGCGGGGCTACACCTTC.

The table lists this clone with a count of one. The CDR3 loop reads CASSLGGGLYEQYF. As DNA, the CDR3 is TGTGCCAGCAGCTTAGGCGGGGGACTTTACGAGCAGTACTTC. The chain links TRBV7-2 to TRBJ2-7; 7 bases fit TRBD2. Trimming removed 1 base from V and 4 bases from J; junction bases left unmatched: 4. The germline V gene has CDR1 SGHTA and CDR2 FQGNSA. CDR3 length: 14 residues.

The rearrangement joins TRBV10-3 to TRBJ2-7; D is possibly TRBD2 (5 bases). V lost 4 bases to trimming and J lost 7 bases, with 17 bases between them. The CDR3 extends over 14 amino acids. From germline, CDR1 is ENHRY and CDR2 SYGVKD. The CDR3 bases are TGTGCCATCAGTGCCCCACCTCCCGACTATGAGCAGTACTTC. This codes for CAISAPPPDYEQYF.

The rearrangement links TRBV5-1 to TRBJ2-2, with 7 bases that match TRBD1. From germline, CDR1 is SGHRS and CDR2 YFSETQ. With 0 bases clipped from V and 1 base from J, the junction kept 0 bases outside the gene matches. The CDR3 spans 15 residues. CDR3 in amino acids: CASSLDRGNTGELFF. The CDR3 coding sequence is TGCGCCAGCAGCTTGGACAGGGGGAACACCGGGGAGCTGTTTTTT.

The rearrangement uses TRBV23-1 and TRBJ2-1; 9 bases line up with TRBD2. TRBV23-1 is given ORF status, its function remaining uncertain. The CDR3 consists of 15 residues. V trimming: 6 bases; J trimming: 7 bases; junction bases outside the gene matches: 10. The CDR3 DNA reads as TGCGCCAGCAGCCTAGCGGGATTCTATTTTAATGAGCAGTTCTTC. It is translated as CASSLAGFYFNEQFF.

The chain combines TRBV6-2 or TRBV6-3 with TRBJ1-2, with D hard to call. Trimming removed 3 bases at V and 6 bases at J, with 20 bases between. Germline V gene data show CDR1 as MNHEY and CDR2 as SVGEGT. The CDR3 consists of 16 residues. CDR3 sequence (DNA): TGTGCCAGCAGTTATATAGTATCAGGAAGTAAGGATGGCTACACCTTC. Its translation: CASSYIVSGSKDGYTF.

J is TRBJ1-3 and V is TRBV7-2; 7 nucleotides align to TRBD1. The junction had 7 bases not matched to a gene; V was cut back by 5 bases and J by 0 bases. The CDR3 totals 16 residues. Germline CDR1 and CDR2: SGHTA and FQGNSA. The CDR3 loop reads CASSPGQVGSGNTIYF. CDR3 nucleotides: TGTGCCAGCAGCCCCGGACAGGTCGGCTCTGGAAACACCATATATTTT.

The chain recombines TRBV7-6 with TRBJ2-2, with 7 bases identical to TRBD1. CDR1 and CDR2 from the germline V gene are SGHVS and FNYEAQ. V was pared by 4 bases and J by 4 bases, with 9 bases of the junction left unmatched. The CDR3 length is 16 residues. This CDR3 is CASSWDRQGSTGELFF. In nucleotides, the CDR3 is TGTGCCAGCAGCTGGGACAGACAGGGATCCACCGGGGAGCTGTTTTTT.

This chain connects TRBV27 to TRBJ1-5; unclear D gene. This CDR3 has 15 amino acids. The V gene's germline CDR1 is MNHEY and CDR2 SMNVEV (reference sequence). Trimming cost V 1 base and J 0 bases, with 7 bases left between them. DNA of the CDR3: TGTGCCAGCAGTTTATATACTAATAGCAATCAGCCCCAGCATTTT. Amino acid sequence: CASSLYTNSNQPQHF.

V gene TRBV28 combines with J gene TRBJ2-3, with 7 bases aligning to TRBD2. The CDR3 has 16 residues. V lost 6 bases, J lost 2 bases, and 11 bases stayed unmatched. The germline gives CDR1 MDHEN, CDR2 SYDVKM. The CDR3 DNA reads TGTGCCAGCAGCACGTGGGGGGGTAAAACCACAGATACGCAGTATTTT. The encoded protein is CASSTWGGKTTDTQYF.

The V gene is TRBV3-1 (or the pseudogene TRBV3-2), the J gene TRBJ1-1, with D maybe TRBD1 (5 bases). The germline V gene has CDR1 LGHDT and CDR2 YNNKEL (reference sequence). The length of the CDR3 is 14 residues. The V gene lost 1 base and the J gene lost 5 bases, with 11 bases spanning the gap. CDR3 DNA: TGTGCCAGCAGCCAAGTTACAGGAAGGACTGAAGCTTTCTTT. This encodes CASSQVTGRTEAFF.

In nucleotides, the CDR3 is TGTGCCAGCACCCCCCGGGACACCACAGATACGCAGTATTTT. Encoded protein: CASTPRDTTDTQYF. The chain combines TRBV27 with TRBJ2-3; maybe TRBD1 (6 bases). V lost 7 bases, J lost 2 bases, and 13 bases lay in between. This CDR3 is built from 14 residues. CDR1 and CDR2 (germline): MNHEY, SMNVEV (reference sequence).

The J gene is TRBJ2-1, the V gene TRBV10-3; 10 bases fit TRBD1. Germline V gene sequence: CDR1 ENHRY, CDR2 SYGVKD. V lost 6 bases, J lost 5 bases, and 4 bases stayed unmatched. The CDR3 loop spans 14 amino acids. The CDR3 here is CAISDRGRNNEQFF. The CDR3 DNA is TGTGCCATCAGCGACAGGGGGCGGAACAATGAGCAGTTCTTC.

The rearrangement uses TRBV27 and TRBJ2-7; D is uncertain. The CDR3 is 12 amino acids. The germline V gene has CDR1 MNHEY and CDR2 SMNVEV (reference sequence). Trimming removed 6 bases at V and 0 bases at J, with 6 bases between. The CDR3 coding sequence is TGTGCCAGCAGCCCATCCTCCTACGAGCAGTACTTC. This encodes CASSPSSYEQYF.

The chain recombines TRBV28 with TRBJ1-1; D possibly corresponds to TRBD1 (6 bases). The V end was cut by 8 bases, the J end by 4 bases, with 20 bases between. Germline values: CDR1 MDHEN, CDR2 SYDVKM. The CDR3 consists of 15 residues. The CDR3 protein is CASPTPQGFLTEAFF. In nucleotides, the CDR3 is TGTGCCAGCCCGACCCCTCAGGGGTTCCTCACTGAAGCTTTCTTT. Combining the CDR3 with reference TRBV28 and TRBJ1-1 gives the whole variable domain DVKVTQSSRYLVKRTGEKVFLECVQDMDHENMFWYRQDPGLGLRLIYFSYDVKMKEKGDIPEGYSVSREKKERFSLILESASTNQTSMYLCASPTPQGFLTEAFFGQGTRLTVV.

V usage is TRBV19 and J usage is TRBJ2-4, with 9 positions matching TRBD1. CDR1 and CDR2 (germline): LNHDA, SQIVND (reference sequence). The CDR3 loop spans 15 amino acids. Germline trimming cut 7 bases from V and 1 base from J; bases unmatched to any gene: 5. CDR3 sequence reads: CASTEQGAAKNIQYF. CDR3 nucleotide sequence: TGTGCCAGTACCGAACAGGGGGCGGCCAAAAACATTCAGTACTTC.

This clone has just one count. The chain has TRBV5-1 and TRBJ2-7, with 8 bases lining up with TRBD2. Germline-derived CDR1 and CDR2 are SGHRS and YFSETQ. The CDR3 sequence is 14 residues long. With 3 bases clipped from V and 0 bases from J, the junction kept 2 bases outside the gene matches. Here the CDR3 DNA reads TGCGCCAGCAGCTCCGGGACTAGCTCCTACGAGCAGTACTTC. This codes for CASSSGTSSYEQYF.

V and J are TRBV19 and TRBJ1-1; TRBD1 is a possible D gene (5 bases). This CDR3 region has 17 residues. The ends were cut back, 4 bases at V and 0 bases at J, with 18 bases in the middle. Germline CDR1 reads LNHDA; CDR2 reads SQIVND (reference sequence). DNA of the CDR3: TGTGCCAGTAGTAGCGGGGGAGCCGGATCAGTGAACACTGAAGCTTTCTTT. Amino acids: CASSSGGAGSVNTEAFF.

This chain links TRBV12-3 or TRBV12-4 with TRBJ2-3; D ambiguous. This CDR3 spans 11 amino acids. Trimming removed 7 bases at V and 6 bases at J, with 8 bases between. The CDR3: CASIILDTQYF. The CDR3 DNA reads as TGTGCCAGCATTATTCTGGATACGCAGTATTTT.

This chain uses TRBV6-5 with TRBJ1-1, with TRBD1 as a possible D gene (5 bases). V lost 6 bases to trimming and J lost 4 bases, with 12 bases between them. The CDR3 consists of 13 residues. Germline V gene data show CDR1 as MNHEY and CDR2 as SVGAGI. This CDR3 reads CASSLGGVTEAFF. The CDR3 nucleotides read TGTGCCAGCAGCCTGGGGGGGGTCACTGAAGCTTTCTTT.

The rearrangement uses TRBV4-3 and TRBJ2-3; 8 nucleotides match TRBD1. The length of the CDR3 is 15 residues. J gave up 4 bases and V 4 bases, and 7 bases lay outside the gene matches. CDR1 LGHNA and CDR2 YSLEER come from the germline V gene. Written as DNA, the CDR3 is TGCGCCAGCAGCCTCCTGACAGGGGTTCCAGATACGCAGTATTTT. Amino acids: CASSLLTGVPDTQYF.

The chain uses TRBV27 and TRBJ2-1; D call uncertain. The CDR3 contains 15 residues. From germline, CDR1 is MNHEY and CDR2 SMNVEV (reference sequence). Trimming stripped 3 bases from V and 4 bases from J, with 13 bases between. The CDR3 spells CASSLSHPEYNEQFF. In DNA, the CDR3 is TGTGCCAGCAGTTTGTCGCACCCAGAATACAATGAGCAGTTCTTC.

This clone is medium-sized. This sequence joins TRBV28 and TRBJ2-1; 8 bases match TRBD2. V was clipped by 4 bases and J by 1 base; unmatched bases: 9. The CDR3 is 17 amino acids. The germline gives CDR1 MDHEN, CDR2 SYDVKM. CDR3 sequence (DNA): TGTGCCAGCAGTTACCCCTTCAGCGGGAGTTCCTACAATGAGCAGTTCTTC. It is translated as CASSYPFSGSSYNEQFF.

The CDR3 is CASSIIGDLNTEAFF. The CDR3, as DNA: TGTGCCAGTAGTATAATAGGAGATTTGAACACTGAAGCTTTCTTT. This chain links TRBV19 with TRBJ1-1; D call uncertain. The CDR3 covers 15 residues. The V end lost 2 bases, the J end lost 0 bases, and 10 bases lay between the germline ends. CDR1 LNHDA and CDR2 SQIVND come from the germline V gene (reference sequence).